This record concerns one T cell receptor (beta chain) sequence. The data were taken from a study of blood T cell repertoires in COVID-19. Study-wide context: Samples came from the United States, Italy and Spain, spanning acute and convalescent COVID-19. PBMCs, B-cell-depleted T cells, or T cells were the source of the cDNA or gDNA that made up the material.

In the original processing: Reference gene primer amplification yielded estimated nucleated cell counts. The data were produced by immunoSEQ multiplex PCR, yet TCRdb's version contains in-frame clones alone and is incomplete. Clonal size and the V and J genes are those of that table, whereas D and trimming came from the DNA. The sample shows roughly 250,000 clones, nearly 85% of them seen only once. The length of the CDR3 is 10 residues. Per the germline V gene, CDR1 is DFQATT and CDR2 is SNEGSKA (reference sequence). V was shortened by 4 bases and J by 10 bases, with 8 bases between the two germline ends.

The gene calls are TRBV20-1 and TRBJ2-1; possibly TRBD1 for D (5 bases). The sequencing input was peripheral blood. This receptor was taken from a human donor in a cohort sampled during active COVID-19. For the CDR3, the DNA is TGCAGTGCTAAGGGGAACGAGCAGTTCTTC. Translating gives CSAKGNEQFF.